This paragraph reports one T cell receptor (beta chain). What it binds is not known. This sample was taken from a study of cytomegalovirus exposure and HLA in healthy donors. Study-level findings and limits: Earlier findings revealed that most TCR beta V segments proved productive either about 87% or about 30% of the time. Some TCR beta chains (164 of them) were listed as cytomegalovirus-associated.

Germline CDR1 and CDR2: LNHDA and SQIVND (reference sequence). The V gene lost 3 bases and the J gene lost 4 bases, with 21 bases spanning the gap. This CDR3 has 17 residues. Both 60 Vbeta primers and 13 Jbeta primers went into the PCR. Profiling relied on immunoSEQ multiplex PCR, and the TCRdb table lists in-frame clones only, not all of them. The sample has roughly 120,000 clones; around three quarters are singletons. The chain couples TRBV19 to TRBJ1-2; D may be TRBD1 (6 bases). The sample consisted of PBMCs. The sequence was obtained from a woman between 18 and 30 years old in good health and CMV-seropositive. CDR3 residues: CASSIPQPSQGAYGYTF. The DNA for the CDR3 is TGTGCCAGTAGTATTCCCCAACCATCACAGGGCGCCTATGGCTACACCTTC.